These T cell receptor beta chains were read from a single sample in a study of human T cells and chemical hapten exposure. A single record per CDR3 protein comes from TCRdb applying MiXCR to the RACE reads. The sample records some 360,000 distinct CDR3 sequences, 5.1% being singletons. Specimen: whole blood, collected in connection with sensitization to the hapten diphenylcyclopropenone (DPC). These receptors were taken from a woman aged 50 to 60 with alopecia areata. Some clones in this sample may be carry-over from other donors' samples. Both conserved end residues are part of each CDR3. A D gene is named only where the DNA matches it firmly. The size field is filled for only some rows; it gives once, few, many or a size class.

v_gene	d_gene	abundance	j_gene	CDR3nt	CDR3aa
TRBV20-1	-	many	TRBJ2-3	TGCAGTGCTCGTCAGGAGACCACAGATACGCAGTATTTT	CSARQETTDTQYF
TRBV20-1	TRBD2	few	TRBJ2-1	TGCAGTGCTAGAGAGCCGACTAGCGGCTCCTACAATGAGCAGTTCTTC	CSAREPTSGSYNEQFF
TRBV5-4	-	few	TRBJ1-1	TGTGCCAGCAGCTTGTCAACAGGGAACACTGAAGCTTTCTTT	CASSLSTGNTEAFF
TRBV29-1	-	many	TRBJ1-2	TGCAGCGTTGAGGGCAGAAACTATGGCTACACCTTC	CSVEGRNYGYTF
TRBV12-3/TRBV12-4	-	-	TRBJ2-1	TGTGCCAGCAGTCCCGGGACAAGCGGAAGCAATGAGCAGTTCTTC	CASSPGTSGSNEQFF
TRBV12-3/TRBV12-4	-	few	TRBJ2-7	TGTGCCAGCAGTTTAGGGGGTAGGGGCGAGCAGTACTTC	CASSLGGRGEQYF
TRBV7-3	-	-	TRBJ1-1	TGTGCCAGCAGCCCAGGGGCTAGCACTGAAGCTTTCTTT	CASSPGASTEAFF
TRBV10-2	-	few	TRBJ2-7	TGCGCCAGCAGTGAGACCCCTTTGCCGTCCCCTGTCGAGCAGTACTTC	CASSETPLPSPVEQYF
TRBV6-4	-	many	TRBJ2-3	TGTGCCAGCAGCGTGACAGAACGCACAGATACGCAGTATTTT	CASSVTERTDTQYF
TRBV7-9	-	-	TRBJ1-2	TGTGCCAGCAGTCCCCGCGCAGAGCACTATGGCTACACCTTC	CASSPRAEHYGYTF
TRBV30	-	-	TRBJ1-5	TGTGCCTGGAGTAGGGACCGTACGAATAGCAATCAGCCCCAGCATTTT	CAWSRDRTNSNQPQHF
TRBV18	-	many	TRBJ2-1	TGTGCCAGCTCACGTTCCCAGAACAATGAGCAGTTCTTC	CASSRSQNNEQFF
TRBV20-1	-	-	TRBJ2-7	TGCAGTGCTAGAGATTACCGTGATCCCACCTACGAGCAGTACTTC	CSARDYRDPTYEQYF
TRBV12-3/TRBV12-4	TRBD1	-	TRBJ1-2	TGTGCCAGCAGCCGGGACAGGGCCTATGGCTACACCTTC	CASSRDRAYGYTF
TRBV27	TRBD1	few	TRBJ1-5	TGTGCCAGCAGGAAAACAGGGGTGATTCAGCCCCAGCATTTT	CASRKTGVIQPQHF
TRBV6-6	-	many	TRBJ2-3	TGTGCCAGCGGAGGGAGGCGGACAGATACGCAGTATTTT	CASGGRRTDTQYF
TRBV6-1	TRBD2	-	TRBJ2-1	TGTGCCAGCGCCCTCCTAGCGGCCGGGGGGAATGAGCAGTTCTTC	CASALLAAGGNEQFF
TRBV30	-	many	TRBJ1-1	TGTGGGTCCAGGTGGCAGGGGATGAACACTGAAGCTTTCTTT	CGSRWQGMNTEAFF
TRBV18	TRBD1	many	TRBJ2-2	TGTGCCAGCTCACCAGGGACAGGATACACCGGGGAGCTGTTTTTT	CASSPGTGYTGELFF
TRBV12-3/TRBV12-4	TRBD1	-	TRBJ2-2	TGTGCCAGCAGTCTCCTACAGGGGGCGTTAATGGATACCGGGGAGCTGTTTTTT	CASSLLQGALMDTGELFF
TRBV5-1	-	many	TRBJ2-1	TGCGCCAGCAGCTTGAGACCCTCTCAGGGCAATGAGCAGTTCTTC	CASSLRPSQGNEQFF
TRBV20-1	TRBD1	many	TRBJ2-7	TGCAGTGCTAGAGATTGGGCCGGGACAGGGGGCAACGAGCAGTACTTC	CSARDWAGTGGNEQYF
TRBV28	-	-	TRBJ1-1	TGTGCCAGCAGTTTATCGCAGGGGAGGACTGAAGCTTTCTTT	CASSLSQGRTEAFF
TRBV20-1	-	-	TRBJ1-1	TGCAGTGCTAGAGACGTCCTAGGCACTGAAGCTTTCTTT	CSARDVLGTEAFF
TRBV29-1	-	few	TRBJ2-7	TGCAGCGTGGGACTGAGCTACGAGCAGTACTTC	CSVGLSYEQYF
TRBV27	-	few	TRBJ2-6	TGTGCCAGCAGTTTAAACAGGGCAGGGGCCAACGTCCTGACTTTC	CASSLNRAGANVLTF
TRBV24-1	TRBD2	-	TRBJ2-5	TGTGCCACGCAGCGGGATGACCAAGAGACCCAGTACTTC	CATQRDDQETQYF
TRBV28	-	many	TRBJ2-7	TGTGCCAGCAGTTCCCTTTTGCACATCTACGAGCAGTACTTC	CASSSLLHIYEQYF
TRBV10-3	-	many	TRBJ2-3	TGTGCCATCAGTGAGTCTGTCCAGACCACAGATACGCAGTATTTT	CAISESVQTTDTQYF
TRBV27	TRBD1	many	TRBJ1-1	TGTGCCAGCAGTTTATTTAAGGGGACAGGGCCCACTGAAGCTTTCTTT	CASSLFKGTGPTEAFF
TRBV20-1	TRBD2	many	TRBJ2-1	TGCAGTGCTAGATCCCAGCGGGAGAACCCCAATGAGCAGTTCTTC	CSARSQRENPNEQFF
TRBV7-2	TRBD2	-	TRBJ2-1	TGTGCCAGCAGCTTATATCCTAGCGGGAGGGCGGTTGAGCAGTTCTTC	CASSLYPSGRAVEQFF